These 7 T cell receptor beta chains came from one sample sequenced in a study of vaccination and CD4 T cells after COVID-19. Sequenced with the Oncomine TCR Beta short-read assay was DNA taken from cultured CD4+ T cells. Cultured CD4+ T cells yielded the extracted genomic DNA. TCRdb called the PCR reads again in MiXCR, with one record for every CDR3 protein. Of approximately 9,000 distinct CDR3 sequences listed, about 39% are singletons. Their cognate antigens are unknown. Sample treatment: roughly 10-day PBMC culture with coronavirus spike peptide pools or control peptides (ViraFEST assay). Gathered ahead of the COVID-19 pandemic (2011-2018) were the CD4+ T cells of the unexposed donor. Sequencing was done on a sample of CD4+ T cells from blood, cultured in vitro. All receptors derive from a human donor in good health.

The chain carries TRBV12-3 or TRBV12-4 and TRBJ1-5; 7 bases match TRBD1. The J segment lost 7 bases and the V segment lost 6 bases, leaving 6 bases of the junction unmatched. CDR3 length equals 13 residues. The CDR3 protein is CASSPGQVQPQHF. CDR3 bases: TGTGCCAGCAGCCCCGGACAGGTCCAGCCCCAGCATTTT.

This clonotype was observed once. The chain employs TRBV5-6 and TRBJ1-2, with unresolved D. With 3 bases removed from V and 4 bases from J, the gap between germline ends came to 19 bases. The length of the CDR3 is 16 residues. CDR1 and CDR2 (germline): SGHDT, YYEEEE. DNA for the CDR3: TGTGCCAGCAGCTCCCCTGTCCCGCGGTCGGCCTATGGCTACACCTTC. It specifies CASSSPVPRSAYGYTF. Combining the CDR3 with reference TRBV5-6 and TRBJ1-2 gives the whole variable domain DAGVTQSPTHLIKTRGQQVTLRCSPKSGHDTVSWYQQALGQGPQFIFQYYEEEERQRGNFPDRFSGHQFPNYSSELNVNALLLGDSALYLCASSSPVPRSAYGYTFGSGTRLTVV.

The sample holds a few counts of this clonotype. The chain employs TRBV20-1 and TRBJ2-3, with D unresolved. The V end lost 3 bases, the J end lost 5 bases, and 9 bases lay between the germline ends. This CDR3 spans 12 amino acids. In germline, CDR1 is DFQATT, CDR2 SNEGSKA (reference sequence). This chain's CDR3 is CSASRGVDTQYF. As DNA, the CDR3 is TGCAGTGCTAGTCGCGGAGTAGATACGCAGTATTTT.

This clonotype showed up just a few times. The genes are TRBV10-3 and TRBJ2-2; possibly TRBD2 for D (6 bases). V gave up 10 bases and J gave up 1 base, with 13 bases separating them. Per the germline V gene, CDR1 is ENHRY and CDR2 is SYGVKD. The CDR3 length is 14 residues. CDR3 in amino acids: CATGTVGNTGELFF. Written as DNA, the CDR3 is TGTGCCACTGGGACTGTCGGGAACACCGGGGAGCTGTTTTTT.

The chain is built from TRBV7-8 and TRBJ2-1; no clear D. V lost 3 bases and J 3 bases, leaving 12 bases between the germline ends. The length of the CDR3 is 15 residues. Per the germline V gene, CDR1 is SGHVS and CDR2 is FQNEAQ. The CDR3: CASSFMRGYYNEQFF. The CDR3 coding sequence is TGTGCCAGCAGCTTCATGCGCGGTTACTACAATGAGCAGTTCTTC.

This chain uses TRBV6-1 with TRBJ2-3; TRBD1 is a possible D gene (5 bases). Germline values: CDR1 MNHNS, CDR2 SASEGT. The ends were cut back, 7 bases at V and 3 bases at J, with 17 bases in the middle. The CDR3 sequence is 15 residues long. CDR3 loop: CASTLWTSGTDTQYF. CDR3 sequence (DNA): TGTGCCAGCACCCTATGGACATCTGGGACAGATACGCAGTATTTT.

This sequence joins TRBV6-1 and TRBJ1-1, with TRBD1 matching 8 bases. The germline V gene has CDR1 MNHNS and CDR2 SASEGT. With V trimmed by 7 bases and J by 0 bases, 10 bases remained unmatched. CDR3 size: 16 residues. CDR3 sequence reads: CASTSRTGLMNTEAFF. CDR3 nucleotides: TGTGCCAGCACCTCTCGGACAGGGCTAATGAACACTGAAGCTTTCTTT.